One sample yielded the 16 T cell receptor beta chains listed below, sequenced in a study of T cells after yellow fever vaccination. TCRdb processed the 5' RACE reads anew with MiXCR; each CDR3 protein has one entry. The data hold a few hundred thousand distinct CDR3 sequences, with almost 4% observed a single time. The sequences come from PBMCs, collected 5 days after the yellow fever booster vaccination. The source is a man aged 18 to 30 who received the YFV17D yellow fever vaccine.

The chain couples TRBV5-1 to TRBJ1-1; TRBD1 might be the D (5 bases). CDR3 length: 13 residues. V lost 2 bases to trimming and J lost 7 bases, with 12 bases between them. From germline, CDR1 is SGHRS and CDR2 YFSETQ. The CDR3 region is CASSLGVSGEAFF. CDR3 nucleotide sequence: TGCGCCAGCAGCTTAGGGGTCTCCGGTGAAGCTTTCTTT.

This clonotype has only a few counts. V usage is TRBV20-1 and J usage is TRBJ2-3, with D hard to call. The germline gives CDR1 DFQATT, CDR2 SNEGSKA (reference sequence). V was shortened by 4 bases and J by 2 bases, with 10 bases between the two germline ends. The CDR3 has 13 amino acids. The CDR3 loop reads CSAIPPNTDTQYF. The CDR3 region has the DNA TGCAGTGCTATCCCCCCCAACACAGATACGCAGTATTTT.

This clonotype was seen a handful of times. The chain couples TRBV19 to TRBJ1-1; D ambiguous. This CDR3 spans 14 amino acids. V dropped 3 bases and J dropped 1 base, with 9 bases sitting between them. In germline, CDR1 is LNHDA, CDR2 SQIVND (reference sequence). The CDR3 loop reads CASSIWVRNTEAFF. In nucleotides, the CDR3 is TGTGCCAGTAGTATTTGGGTCAGGAACACTGAAGCTTTCTTT.

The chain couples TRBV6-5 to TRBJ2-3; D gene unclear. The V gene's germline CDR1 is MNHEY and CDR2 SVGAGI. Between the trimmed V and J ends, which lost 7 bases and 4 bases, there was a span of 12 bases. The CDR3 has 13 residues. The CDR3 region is CASKSPASDTQYF. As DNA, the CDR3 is TGTGCCAGCAAATCACCAGCTTCAGATACGCAGTATTTT.

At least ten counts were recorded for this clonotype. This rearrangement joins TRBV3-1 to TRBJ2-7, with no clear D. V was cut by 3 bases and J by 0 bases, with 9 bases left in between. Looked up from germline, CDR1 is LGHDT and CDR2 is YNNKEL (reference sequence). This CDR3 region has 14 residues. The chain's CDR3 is CASSQYTASYEQYF. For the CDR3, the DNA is TGTGCCAGCAGCCAGTACACAGCCTCCTACGAGCAGTACTTC.

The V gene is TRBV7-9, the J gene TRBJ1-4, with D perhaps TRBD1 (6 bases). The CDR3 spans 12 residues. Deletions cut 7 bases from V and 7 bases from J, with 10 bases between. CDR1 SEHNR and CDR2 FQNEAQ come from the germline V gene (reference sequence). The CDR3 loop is CASTIRGEKLFF. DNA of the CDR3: TGTGCCAGCACCATCAGGGGTGAAAAACTGTTTTTT.

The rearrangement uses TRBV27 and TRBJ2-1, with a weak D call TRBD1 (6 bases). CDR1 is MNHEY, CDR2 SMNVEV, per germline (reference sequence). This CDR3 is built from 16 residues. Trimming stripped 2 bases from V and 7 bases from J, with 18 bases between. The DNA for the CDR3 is TGTGCCAGCAGTTTAAGGATCAGGGGCAGAGGGAATGAGCAGTTCTTC. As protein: CASSLRIRGRGNEQFF.

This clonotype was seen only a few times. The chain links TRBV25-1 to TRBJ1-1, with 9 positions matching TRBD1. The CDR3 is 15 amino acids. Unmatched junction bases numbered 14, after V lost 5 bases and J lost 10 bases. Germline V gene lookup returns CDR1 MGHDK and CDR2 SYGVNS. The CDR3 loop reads CASSHRQGEAGLAFF. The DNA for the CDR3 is TGTGCCAGCAGTCATCGACAGGGGGAAGCTGGTCTAGCTTTCTTT.

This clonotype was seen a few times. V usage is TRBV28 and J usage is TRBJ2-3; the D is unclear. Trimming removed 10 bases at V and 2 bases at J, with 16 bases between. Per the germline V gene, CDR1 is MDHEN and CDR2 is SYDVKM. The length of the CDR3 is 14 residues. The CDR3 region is CATADLWSTDTQYF. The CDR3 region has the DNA TGTGCCACCGCCGATTTATGGTCCACAGATACGCAGTATTTT.

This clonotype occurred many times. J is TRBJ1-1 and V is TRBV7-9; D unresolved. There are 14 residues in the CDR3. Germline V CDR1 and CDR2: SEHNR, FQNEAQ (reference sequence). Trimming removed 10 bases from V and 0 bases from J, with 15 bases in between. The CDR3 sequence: CANEGRNLNTEAFF. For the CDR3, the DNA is TGTGCCAACGAAGGACGGAACCTGAACACTGAAGCTTTCTTT.

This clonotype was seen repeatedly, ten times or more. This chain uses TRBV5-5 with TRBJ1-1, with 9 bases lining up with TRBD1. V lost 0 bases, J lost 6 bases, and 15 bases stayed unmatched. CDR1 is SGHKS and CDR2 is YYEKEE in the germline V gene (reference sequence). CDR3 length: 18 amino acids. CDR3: CASSLEALQGAYGAEAFF. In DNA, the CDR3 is TGTGCCAGCAGCTTGGAGGCCCTACAGGGGGCCTACGGGGCTGAAGCTTTCTTT.

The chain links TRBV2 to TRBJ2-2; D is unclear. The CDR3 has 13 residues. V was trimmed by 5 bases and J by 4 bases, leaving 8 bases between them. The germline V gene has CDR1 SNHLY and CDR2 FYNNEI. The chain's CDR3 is CASSPFTTGELFF. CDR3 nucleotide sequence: TGTGCCAGCAGTCCCTTTACCACCGGGGAGCTGTTTTTT.

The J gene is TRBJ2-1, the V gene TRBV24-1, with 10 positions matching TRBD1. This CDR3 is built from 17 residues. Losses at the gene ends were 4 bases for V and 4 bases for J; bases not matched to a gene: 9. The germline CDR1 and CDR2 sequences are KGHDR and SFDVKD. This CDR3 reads CATSDLQPGQGYNEQFF. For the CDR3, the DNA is TGTGCCACCAGTGACCTCCAACCGGGACAGGGGTACAATGAGCAGTTCTTC.

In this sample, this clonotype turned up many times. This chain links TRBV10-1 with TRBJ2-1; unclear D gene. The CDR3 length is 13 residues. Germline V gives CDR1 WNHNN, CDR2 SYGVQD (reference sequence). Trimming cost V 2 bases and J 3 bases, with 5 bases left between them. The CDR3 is CASSEQGYNEQFF. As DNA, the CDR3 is TGCGCCAGCAGTGAGCAAGGCTACAATGAGCAGTTCTTC.

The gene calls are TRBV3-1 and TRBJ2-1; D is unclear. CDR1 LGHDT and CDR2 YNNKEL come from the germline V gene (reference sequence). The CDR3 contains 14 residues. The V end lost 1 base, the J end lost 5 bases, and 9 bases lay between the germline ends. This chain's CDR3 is CASSQGAVHNEQFF. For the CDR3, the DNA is TGTGCCAGCAGCCAAGGGGCGGTACACAATGAGCAGTTCTTC.

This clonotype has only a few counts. CDR3 sequence: CASSRVDRTEAFF. The CDR3 DNA reads TGTGCCAGCAGCCGAGTCGACCGGACTGAAGCTTTCTTT. The chain uses TRBV3-1 and TRBJ1-1, with no clear D. CDR3 length equals 13 residues. Germline values: CDR1 LGHDT, CDR2 YNNKEL (reference sequence). The germline V and J ends were trimmed by 4 bases and 5 bases, with 11 bases remaining between them.